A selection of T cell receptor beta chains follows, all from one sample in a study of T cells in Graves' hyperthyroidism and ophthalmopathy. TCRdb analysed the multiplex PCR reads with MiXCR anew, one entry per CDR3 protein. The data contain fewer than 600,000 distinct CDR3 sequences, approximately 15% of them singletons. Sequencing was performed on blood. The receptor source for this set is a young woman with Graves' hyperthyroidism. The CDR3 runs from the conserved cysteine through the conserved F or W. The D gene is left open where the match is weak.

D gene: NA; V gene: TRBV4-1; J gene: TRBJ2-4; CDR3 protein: CASSQGGGLAKNIQYF
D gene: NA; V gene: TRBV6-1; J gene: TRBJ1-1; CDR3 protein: CASSVIPLTENTEAFF
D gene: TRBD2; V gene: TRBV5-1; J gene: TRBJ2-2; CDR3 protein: CASSYLAGEGYTGELFF
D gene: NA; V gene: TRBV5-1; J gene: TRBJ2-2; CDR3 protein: CASSFGTRNTGELFF
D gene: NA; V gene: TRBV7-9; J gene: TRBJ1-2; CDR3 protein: CASSPQEGDYGYTF
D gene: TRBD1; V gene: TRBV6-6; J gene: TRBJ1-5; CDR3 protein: CASSYQETGNGPQHF
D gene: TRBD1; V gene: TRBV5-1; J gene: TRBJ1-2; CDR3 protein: CASSSPTGQGTFSYGYTF
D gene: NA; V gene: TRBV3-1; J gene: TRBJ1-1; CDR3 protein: CASSQDLGRGGTEAFF
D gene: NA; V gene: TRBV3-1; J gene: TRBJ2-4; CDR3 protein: CASSTTGSSKNIQYF
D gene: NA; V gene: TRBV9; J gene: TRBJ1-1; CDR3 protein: CASSVATSLNTEAFF
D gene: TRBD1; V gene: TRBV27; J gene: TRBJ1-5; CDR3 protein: CASRSYWGTASNQPQHF
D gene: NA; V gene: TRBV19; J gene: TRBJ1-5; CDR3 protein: CASSIGREGGVKDQPQHF
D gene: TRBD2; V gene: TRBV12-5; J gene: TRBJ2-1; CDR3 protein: CASGPLAGAYNEQFF
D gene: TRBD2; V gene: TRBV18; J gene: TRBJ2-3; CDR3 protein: CASSPKGLAGTDTQYF
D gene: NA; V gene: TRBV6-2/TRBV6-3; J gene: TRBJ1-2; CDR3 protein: CASSYSGRGYGYTF
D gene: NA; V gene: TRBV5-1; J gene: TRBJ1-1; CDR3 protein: CASRKRVEGTNTEAFF
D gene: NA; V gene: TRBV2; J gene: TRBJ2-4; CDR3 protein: CASNRVLAKNIQYF
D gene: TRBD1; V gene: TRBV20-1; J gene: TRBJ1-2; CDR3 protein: CSAAPGQGHYGYTF
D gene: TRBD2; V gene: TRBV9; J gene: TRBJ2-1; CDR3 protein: CASSPLLTSGRAVEQFF
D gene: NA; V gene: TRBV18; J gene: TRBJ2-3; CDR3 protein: CASSPTASTDTQYF
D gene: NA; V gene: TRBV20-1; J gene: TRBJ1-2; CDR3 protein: CSARDPDSGYTF
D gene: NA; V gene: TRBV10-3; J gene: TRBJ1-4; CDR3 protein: CAISETNEKLFF
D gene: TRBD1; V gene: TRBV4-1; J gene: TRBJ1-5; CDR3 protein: CASSSTGEAQPQHF
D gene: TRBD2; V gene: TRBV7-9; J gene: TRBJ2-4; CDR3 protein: CASTREGNIQYF
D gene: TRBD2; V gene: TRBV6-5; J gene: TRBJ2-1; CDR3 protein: CASSYSGGLGSSYNEQFF
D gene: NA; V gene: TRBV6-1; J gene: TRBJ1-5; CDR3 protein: CASRWGDNQPQHF
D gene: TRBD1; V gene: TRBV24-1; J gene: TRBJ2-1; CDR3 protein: CATIGTGSSYNEQFF
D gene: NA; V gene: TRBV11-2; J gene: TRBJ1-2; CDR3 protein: CASSSWSGLGYGYTF
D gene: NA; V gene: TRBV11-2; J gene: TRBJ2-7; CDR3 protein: CASSLEAGPYYEQYF
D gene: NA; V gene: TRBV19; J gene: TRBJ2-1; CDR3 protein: CASSIERQYIGRQFF
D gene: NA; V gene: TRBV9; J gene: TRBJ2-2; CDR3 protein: CASSTTTFAGELFF
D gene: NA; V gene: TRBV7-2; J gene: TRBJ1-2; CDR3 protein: CASSRTHLYGYTF
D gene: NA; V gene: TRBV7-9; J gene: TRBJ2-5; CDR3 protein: CASSRDNKETQYF
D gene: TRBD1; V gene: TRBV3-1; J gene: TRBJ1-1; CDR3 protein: CASSQGTGRGTEAFF
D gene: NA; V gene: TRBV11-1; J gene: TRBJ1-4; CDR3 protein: CASSFFRNEKLFF
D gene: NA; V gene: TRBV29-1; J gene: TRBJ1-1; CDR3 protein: CSVQGRMNTEAFF
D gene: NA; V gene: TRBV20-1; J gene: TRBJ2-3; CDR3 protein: CSASNLAEWGPDTQYF